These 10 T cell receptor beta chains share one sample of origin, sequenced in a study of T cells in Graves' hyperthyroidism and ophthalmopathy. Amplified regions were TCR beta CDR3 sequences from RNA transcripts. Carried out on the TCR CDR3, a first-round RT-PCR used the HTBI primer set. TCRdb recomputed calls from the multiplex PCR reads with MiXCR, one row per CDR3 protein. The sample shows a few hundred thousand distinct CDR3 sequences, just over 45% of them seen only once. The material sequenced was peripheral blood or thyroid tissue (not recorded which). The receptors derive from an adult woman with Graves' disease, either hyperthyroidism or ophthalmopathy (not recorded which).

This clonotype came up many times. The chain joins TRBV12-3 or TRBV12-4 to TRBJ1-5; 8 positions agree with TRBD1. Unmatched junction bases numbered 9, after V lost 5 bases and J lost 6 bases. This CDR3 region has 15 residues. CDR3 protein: CASSLGQGGGQPQHF. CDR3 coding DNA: TGTGCCAGCAGTCTCGGACAGGGAGGTGGTCAGCCCCAGCATTTT.

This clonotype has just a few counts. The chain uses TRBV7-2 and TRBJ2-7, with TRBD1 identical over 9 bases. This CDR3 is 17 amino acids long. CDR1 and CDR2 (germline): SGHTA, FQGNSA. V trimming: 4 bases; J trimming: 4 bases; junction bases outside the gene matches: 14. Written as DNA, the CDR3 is TGTGCCAGCAGCTCCCCCCCGGGACAGGGTCTTAGGTACGAGCAGTACTTC. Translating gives CASSSPPGQGLRYEQYF.

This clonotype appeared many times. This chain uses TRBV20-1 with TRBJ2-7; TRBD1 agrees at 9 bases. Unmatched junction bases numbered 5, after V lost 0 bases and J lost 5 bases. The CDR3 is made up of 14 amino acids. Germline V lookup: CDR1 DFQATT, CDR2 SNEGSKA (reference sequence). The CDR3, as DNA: TGCAGTGCTAGAGACCCGACAGGGGGGCACGAGCAGTACTTC. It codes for CSARDPTGGHEQYF.

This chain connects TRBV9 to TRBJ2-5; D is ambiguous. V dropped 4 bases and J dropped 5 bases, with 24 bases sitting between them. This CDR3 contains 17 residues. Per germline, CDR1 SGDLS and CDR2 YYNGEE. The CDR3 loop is CASSFRGPSGSRETQYF. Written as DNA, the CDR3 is TGTGCCAGCAGCTTTAGAGGTCCCTCGGGTAGCCGGGAGACCCAGTACTTC.

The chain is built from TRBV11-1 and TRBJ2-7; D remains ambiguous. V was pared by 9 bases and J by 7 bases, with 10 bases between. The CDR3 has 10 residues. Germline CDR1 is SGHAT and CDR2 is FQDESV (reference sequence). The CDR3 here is CARPESEQYF. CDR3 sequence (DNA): TGTGCCAGACCCGAGAGTGAGCAGTACTTC.

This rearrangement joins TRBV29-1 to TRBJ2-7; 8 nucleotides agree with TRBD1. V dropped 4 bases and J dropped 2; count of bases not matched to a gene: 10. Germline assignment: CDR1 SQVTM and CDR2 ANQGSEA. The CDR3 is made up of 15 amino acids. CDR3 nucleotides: TGCAGCGTTGCTAAAGGACAGGGTTTCACCTACGAGCAGTACTTC. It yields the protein CSVAKGQGFTYEQYF.

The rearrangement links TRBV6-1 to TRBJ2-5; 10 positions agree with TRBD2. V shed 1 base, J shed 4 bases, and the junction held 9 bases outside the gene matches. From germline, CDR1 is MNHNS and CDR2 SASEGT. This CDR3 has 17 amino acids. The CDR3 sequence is CASSEGRTSGGGETQYF. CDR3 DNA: TGTGCCAGCAGTGAAGGCAGGACTAGCGGAGGCGGAGAGACCCAGTACTTC.

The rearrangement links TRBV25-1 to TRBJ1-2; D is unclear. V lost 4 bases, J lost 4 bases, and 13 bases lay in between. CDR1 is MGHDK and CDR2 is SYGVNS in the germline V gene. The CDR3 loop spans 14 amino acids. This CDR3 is CASSAGQEGYGYTF. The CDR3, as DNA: TGTGCCAGCAGTGCTGGTCAGGAGGGCTATGGCTACACCTTC.

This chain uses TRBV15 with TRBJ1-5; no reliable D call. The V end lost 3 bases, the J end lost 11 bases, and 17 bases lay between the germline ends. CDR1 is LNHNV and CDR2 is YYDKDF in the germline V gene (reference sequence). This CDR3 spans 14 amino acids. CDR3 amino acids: CATSRDNMGETQHF. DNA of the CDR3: TGTGCCACCAGCAGGGATAACATGGGAGAGACCCAGCATTTT. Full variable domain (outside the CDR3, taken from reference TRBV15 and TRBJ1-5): DAMVIQNPRYQVTQFGKPVTLSCSQTLNHNVMYWYQQKSSQAPKLLFHYYDKDFNNEADTPDNFQSRRPNTSFCFLDIRSPGLGDTAMYLCATSRDNMGETQHFGDGTRLSIL.

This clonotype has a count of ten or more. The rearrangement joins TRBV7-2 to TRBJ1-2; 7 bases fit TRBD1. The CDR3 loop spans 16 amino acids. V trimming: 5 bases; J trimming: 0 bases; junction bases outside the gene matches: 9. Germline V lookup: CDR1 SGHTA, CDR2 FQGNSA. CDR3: CASSPRGGQTNYGYTF. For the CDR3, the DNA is TGTGCCAGCAGCCCGCGCGGGGGACAGACTAACTATGGCTACACCTTC.